Sequencing of this T cell receptor (beta chain) was carried out in a study of blood T cell repertoires in COVID-19. CDR1 and CDR2 (germline): SGHAT, FQDESV (reference sequence). Trimming removed 5 bases from V and 9 bases from J, with 23 bases in between. There are 16 residues in the CDR3. This clone was seen at least ten times. Repertoires were generated with immunoSEQ multiplex PCR, while TCRdb's copy carries only in-frame clones and drops some. The table records under 250,000 clones, roughly four fifths of them present only once. Sequenced sample: peripheral blood. The origin of this receptor is a woman aged 45-59 years with active or convalescent COVID-19. The chain combines TRBV11-1 with TRBJ2-1; TRBD1 is a possible D gene (6 bases). As DNA, the CDR3 is TGTGCCAGCAGCACCCGACAGGCCTCCCAAACAGTTGAGCAGTTCTTC. This encodes CASSTRQASQTVEQFF.